Presented here are 10 T cell receptor beta chains from one specimen sequenced in a study of vaccination effects on CD4 cells after COVID-19. This table comes from immunoSEQ multiplex PCR, and its TCRdb copy is limited to in-frame clones, with some not included. The data contain about 66,000 clones, 76% of them singletons. No antigen is known for these receptors. Before sequencing, viral peptide pools were used by the ViraFEST assay to expand antigen-specific CD4+ T cells. Having been cultured for roughly 10 days, the cells underwent CD4+ T cell isolation. Two-dose BNT162b2 or mRNA-1273 vaccination was given to participants. The input for sequencing was CD4+ T cells from PBMCs cultured with HCoV-OC43 spike peptides, taken after COVID-19 vaccination. Subset: HCoV-OC43 spike overlapping peptide pool stimulation. The receptors originated from a human donor who received a COVID-19 vaccine.

This chain joins TRBV4-1 and TRBJ2-4; D possibly corresponds to TRBD1 (5 bases). Germline V gives CDR1 MGHRA, CDR2 YSYEKL. The CDR3 length is 16 residues. Between the trimmed V and J ends, which lost 1 base and 3 bases, there was a span of 13 bases. This chain's CDR3 is CASSQGTVDSKNIQYF. The CDR3 DNA is TGCGCCAGCAGCCAAGGCACGGTCGACAGCAAAAACATTCAGTACTTC.

V usage is TRBV15 and J usage is TRBJ2-5; D uncertain. This CDR3 contains 13 residues. Germline CDR1 and CDR2: LNHNV and YYDKDF (reference sequence). V lost 8 bases, J lost 3 bases, and 13 bases lay in between. DNA for the CDR3: TGTGCCACCGGTCGGATGCCCAAAGAGACCCAGTACTTC. Protein: CATGRMPKETQYF.

The chain links TRBV5-1 to TRBJ2-3; 9 nucleotides match TRBD2. The CDR3 consists of 16 residues. Germline CDR1 and CDR2: SGHRS and YFSETQ. J lost 1 base, V lost 4 bases, and 7 bases had no gene match. This chain's CDR3 is CASSPGVAGGTDTQYF. The CDR3 region has the DNA TGCGCCAGCAGCCCGGGGGTAGCGGGGGGCACAGATACGCAGTATTTT. The entire variable domain, with the rest obtained from reference TRBV5-1 and TRBJ2-3, is as follows: KAGVTQTPRYLIKTRGQQVTLSCSPISGHRSVSWYQQTPGQGLQFLFEYFSETQRNKGNFPGRFSGRQFSNSRSEMNVSTLELGDSALYLCASSPGVAGGTDTQYFGPGTRLTVL.

This clone was counted a single time. The J gene is TRBJ2-2, the V gene TRBV19, with TRBD2 identical over 9 bases. The CDR3 is made up of 16 amino acids. Germline V gene lookup returns CDR1 LNHDA and CDR2 SQIVND (reference sequence). V lost 5 bases, J lost 4 bases, and 8 bases stayed unmatched. CDR3 sequence reads: CASSPGGGGPTGELFF. CDR3 DNA: TGTGCCAGTAGTCCTGGCGGGGGGGGGCCCACCGGGGAGCTGTTTTTT.

The genes are TRBV5-1 and TRBJ2-3, with D perhaps TRBD2 (7 bases). V shed 3 bases and J shed 2 bases, with 13 bases lying between them. CDR1 is SGHRS and CDR2 is YFSETQ in the germline V gene. This CDR3 has 15 amino acids. The CDR3 is CASSWGGGATDTQYF. The CDR3 bases are TGCGCCAGCAGCTGGGGAGGGGGAGCCACAGATACGCAGTATTTT. The variable domain in full, completed from reference TRBV5-1 and TRBJ2-3, reads KAGVTQTPRYLIKTRGQQVTLSCSPISGHRSVSWYQQTPGQGLQFLFEYFSETQRNKGNFPGRFSGRQFSNSRSEMNVSTLELGDSALYLCASSWGGGATDTQYFGPGTRLTVL.

The chain carries TRBV4-1 and TRBJ2-3; 15 bases are shared with TRBD2. Germline values: CDR1 MGHRA, CDR2 YSYEKL. CDR3 length: 18 residues. The junction had 8 bases not matched to a gene; V was cut back by 3 bases and J by 4 bases. The CDR3 nucleotides are TGCGCCAGCAGCCAGGGAAGGACTAGCGGGGGGGCCGCAGATACGCAGTATTTT. Protein: CASSQGRTSGGAADTQYF.

This clone turned up a few times. This chain joins TRBV7-3 and TRBJ1-6; perhaps TRBD1 as D (6 bases). The V end was cut by 6 bases, the J end by 9 bases, with 12 bases between. Germline assignment: CDR1 SGHTA and CDR2 FQGTGA. The CDR3 consists of 13 residues. The CDR3 reads CASSSRRGSPLHF. CDR3 nucleotides: TGTGCCAGCAGTTCCCGCAGGGGTTCACCCCTCCACTTT.

This chain links TRBV29-1 with TRBJ1-4; D unresolved. With 7 bases removed from V and 4 bases from J, the gap between germline ends came to 10 bases. The CDR3 totals 12 residues. Germline assignment: CDR1 SQVTM and CDR2 ANQGSEA. The CDR3 sequence is CSAGVGNEKLFF. The CDR3 coding sequence is TGCAGCGCTGGGGTTGGTAATGAAAAACTGTTTTTT. Filled out from reference TRBV29-1 and TRBJ1-4, the complete variable domain reads SAVISQKPSRDICQRGTSLTIQCQVDSQVTMMFWYRQQPGQSLTLIATANQGSEATYESGFVIDKFPISRPNLTFSTLTVSNMSPEDSSIYLCSAGVGNEKLFFGSGTQLSVL.

This clone has only one observation. This chain connects TRBV6-6 to TRBJ1-4, with D perhaps matching TRBD1 (5 bases). Germline V gene lookup returns CDR1 MNHNY and CDR2 SVGAGI (reference sequence). There are 15 residues in the CDR3. The V end lost 2 bases, the J end lost 5 bases, and 12 bases lay between the germline ends. The chain's CDR3 is CASSYPPGGNEKLFF. CDR3 DNA: TGTGCCAGCAGTTACCCTCCGGGGGGAAATGAAAAACTGTTTTTT.

This rearrangement joins TRBV13 to TRBJ2-5; perhaps TRBD2 as D (5 bases). The CDR3 is made up of 13 amino acids. The V end was cut by 5 bases, the J end by 2 bases, with 9 bases between. Germline loops: CDR1 PRHDT, CDR2 FYEKMQ (reference sequence). The CDR3, as DNA: TGTGCCAGCAGCGTACGGGGTCAAGAGACCCAGTACTTC. Protein sequence: CASSVRGQETQYF.